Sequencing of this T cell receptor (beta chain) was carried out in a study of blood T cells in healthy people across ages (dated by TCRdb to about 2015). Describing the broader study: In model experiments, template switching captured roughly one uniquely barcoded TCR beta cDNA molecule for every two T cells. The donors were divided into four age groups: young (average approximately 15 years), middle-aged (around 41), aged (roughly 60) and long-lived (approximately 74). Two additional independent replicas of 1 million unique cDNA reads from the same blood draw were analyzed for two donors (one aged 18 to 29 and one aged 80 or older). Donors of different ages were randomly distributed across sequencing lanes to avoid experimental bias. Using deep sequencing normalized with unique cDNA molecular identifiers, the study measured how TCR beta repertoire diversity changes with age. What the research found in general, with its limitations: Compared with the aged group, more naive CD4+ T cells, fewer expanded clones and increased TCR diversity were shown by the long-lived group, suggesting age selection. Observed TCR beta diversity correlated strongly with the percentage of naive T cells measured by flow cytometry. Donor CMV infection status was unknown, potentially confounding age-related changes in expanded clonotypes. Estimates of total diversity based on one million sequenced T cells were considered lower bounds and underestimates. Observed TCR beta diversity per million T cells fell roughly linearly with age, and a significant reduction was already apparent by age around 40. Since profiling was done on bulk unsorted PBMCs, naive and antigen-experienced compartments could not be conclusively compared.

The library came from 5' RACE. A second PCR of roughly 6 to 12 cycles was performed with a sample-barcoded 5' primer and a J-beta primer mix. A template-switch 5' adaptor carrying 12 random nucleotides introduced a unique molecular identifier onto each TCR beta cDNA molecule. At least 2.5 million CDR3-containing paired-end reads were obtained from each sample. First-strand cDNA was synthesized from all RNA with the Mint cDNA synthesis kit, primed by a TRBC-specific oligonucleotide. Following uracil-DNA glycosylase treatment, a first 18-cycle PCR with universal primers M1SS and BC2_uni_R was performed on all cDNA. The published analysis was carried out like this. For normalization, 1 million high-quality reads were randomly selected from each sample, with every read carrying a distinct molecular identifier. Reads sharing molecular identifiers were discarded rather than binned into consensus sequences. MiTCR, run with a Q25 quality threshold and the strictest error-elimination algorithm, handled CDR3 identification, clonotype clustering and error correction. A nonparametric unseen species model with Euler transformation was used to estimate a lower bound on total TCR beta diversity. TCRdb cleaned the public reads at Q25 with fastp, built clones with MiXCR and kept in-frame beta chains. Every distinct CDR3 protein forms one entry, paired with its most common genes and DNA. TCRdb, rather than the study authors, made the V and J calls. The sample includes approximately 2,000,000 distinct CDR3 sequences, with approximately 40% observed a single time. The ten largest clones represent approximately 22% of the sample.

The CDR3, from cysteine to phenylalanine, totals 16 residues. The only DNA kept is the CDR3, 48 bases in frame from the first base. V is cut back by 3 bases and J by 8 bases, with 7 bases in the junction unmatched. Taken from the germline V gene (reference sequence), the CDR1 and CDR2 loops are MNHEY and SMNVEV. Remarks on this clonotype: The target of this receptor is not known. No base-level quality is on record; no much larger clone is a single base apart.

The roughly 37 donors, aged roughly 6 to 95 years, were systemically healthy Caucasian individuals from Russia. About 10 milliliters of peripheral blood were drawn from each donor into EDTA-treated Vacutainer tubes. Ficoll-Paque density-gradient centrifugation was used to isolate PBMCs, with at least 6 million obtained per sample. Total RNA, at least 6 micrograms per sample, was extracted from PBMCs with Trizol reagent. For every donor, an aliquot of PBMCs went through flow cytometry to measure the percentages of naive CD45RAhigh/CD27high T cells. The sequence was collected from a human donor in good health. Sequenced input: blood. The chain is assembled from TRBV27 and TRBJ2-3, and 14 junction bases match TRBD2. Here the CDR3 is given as CASSFSTSGGAGTQYF. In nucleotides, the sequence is TGTGCCAGCAGTTTCTCGACTAGCGGGGGGGCGGGTACGCAGTATTTT.